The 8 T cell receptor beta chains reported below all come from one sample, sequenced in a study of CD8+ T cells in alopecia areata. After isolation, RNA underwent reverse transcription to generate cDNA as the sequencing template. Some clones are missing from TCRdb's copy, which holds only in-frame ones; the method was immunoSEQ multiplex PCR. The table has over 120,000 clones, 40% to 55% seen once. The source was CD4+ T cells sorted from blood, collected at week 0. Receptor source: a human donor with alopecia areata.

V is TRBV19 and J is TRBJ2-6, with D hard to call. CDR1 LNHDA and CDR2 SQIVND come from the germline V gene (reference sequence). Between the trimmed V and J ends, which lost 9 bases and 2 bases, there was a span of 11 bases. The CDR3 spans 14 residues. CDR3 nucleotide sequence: TGTGCCAGCCGGATCCTACCTGGGGCCAACGTCCTGACTTTC. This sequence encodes CASRILPGANVLTF.

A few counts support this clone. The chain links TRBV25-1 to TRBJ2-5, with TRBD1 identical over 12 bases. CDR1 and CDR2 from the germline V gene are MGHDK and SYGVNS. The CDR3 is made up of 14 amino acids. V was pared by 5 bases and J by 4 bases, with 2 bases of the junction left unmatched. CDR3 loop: CASSRDRGRETQYF. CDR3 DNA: TGTGCCAGCAGTCGGGACAGGGGGCGAGAGACCCAGTACTTC.

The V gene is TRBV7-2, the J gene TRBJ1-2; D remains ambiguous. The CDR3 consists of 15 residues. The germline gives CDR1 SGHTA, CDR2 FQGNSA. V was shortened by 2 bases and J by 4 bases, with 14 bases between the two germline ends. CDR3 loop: CASSLIGAASYGYTF. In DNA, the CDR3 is TGTGCCAGCAGCTTAATTGGTGCAGCCAGCTATGGCTACACCTTC. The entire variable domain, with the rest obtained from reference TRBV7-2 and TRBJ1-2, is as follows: GAGVSQSPSNKVTEKGKDVELRCDPISGHTALYWYRQSLGQGLEFLIYFQGNSAPDKSGLPSDRFSAERTGGSVSTLTIQRTQQEDSAVYLCASSLIGAASYGYTFGSGTRLTVV.

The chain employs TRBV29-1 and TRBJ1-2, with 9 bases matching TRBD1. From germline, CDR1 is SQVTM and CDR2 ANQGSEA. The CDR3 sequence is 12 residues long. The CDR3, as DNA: TGCGGCGGAAAAACAGGGGGCGGTGGCTACACCTTC. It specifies CGGKTGGGGYTF.

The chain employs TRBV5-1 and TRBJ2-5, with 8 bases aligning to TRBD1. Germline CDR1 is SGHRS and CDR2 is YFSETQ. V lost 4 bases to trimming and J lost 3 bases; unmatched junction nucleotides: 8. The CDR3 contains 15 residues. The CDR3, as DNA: TGCGCCAGCAGCCCAGGGGACAGGTTCGAAGAGACCCAGTACTTC. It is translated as CASSPGDRFEETQYF. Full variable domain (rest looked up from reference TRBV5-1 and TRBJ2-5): KAGVTQTPRYLIKTRGQQVTLSCSPISGHRSVSWYQQTPGQGLQFLFEYFSETQRNKGNFPGRFSGRQFSNSRSEMNVSTLELGDSALYLCASSPGDRFEETQYFGPGTRLLVL.

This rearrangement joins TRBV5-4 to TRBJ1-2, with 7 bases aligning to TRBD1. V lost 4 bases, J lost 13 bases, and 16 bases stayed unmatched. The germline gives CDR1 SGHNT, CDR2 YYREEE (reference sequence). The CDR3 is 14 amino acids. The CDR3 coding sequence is TGTGCCAGCAGCCACCGACAGGGAGTTTTAGTGGGCACCTTC. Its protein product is CASSHRQGVLVGTF.

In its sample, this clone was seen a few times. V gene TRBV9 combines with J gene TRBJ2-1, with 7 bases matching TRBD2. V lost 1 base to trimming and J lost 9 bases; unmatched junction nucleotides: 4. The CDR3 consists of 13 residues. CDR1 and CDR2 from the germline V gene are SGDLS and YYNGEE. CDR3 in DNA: TGTGCCAGCAGCGTACTGACGGGAGGTGAGCAGTTCTTC. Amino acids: CASSVLTGGEQFF.

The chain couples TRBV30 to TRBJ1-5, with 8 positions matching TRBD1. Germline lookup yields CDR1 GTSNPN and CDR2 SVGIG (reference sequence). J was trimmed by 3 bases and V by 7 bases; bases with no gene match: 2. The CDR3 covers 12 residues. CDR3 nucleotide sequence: TGTGCCTTGGACAGGGACAATCAGCCCCAGCATTTT. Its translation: CALDRDNQPQHF. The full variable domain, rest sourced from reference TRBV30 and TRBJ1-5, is SQTIHQWPATLVQPVGSPLSLECTVEGTSNPNLYWYRQAAGRGLQLLFYSVGIGQISSEVPQNLSASRPQDRQFILSSKKLLLSDSGFYLCALDRDNQPQHFGDGTRLSIL.